The T cell receptor (beta chain) under discussion was sequenced for a study of T cells in localized non-small cell lung cancer. Germline CDR1 SGHTA, CDR2 FQGNSA. V shed 3 bases and J shed 1 base, with 6 bases lying between them. CDR3 length: 14 residues. Profiling relied on immunoSEQ multiplex PCR, and the TCRdb table lists in-frame clones only, not all of them. The sample includes almost 40,000 clones, 80% to 90% of them seen just once. This clonotype originated in a male donor at least 60 years old with stage II lung adenocarcinoma. This rearrangement joins TRBV7-2 to TRBJ2-2; weak D call: TRBD2 (5 bases). The sequencing here drew on peripheral blood mononuclear cells, taken before any cancer treatment. The CDR3 DNA sequence: TGTGCCAGCAGCTTTGGGAGGAACACCGGGGAGCTGTTTTTT. Translating it yields CASSFGRNTGELFF.